This T cell receptor beta chain was observed in a study of identical twins. Study outcomes and limitations: Possibly, invariant MAIT and iNKT cells partly confounded zero-insertion analyses. Abundant beta clonotypes from cord blood had fewer insertions, unlike memory repertoires, which showed none.

CDR3 length: 14 residues. Germline loops: CDR1 MNHEY, CDR2 SVGEGT. Trimming cost V 0 bases and J 7 bases; bases outside gene matches: 6. Template switching created a universal primer site, and the cDNA included unique molecular identifiers. MiXCR was run by TCRdb on the 5' RACE reads, yielding one entry per CDR3 protein. The sample consists of around 230,000 distinct CDR3 sequences, over 8% of them appearing once. Of note for this clonotype: What it recognizes is unknown.

The source is a woman younger than 30 in good health. The sample comprised memory (CD45RO+) T cells sorted from blood. The chain has TRBV6-2 or TRBV6-3 and TRBJ2-7, with 7 bases that match TRBD2. CDR3 in amino acids: CASSYSSVGLEQYF. CDR3 nucleotides: TGTGCCAGCAGTTACTCGAGCGTGGGACTAGAGCAGTACTTC.